This T cell receptor beta chain was captured by sequencing in a study of cytomegalovirus exposure and HLA in healthy donors. Vbeta (60) and Jbeta (13) primers were used in the PCR. TCRdb keeps only in-frame clones here, not all; method: immunoSEQ multiplex PCR. The table lists fewer than 250,000 clones, roughly 74% of them singletons, with 13% to 15% in the top ten. The sequencing input was PBMCs. The sequence came from a woman in her 30s in good health and CMV-seropositive.

CDR3 coding DNA: TGTGCCAGCAGCACCGGACAGGGGGCTGAAGCTTTCTTT. Its protein is CASSTGQGAEAFF. The chain recombines TRBV28 with TRBJ1-1, with 10 bases that match TRBD1. Germline CDR1 and CDR2: MDHEN and SYDVKM. The CDR3 length is 13 residues. The ends lost 6 bases at V and 6 bases at J; junction bases unmatched: 4.